Following are 10 T cell receptor beta chains from one sample sequenced in a study of shared clonotypes between healthy human individuals. The method was immunoSEQ multiplex PCR; TCRdb's version includes in-frame clones alone and lacks a portion of them. The sample holds a few million clones, about 94% seen once. The specimen was naive CD4+ T cells sorted from blood. Subset described: CD45RA+ positively selected. The source is a man between 18 and 35 years old in good health.

CDR3 residues: CASSLALIEVGNEQFF. DNA of the CDR3: TGTGCCAGCAGCTTAGCCCTTATCGAGGTTGGCAATGAGCAGTTCTTC. The chain joins TRBV7-2 to TRBJ2-1, with no clear D. V was trimmed by 0 bases and J by 6 bases, leaving 15 bases between them. Germline loops: CDR1 SGHTA, CDR2 FQGNSA. The CDR3 has 16 amino acids.

This clone was observed a few times. The chain uses TRBV7-9 and TRBJ1-6, with D unresolved. Trimming removed 5 bases at V and 7 bases at J, with 15 bases between. The germline gives CDR1 SEHNR, CDR2 FQNEAQ (reference sequence). The CDR3 is 15 amino acids. This CDR3 is CASSDDGQANSPLHF. The CDR3 DNA is TGTGCCAGCAGCGATGACGGGCAGGCCAATTCACCCCTCCACTTT.

The J gene is TRBJ1-3, the V gene TRBV5-1; TRBD1 is a possible D gene (5 bases). Germline assignment: CDR1 SGHRS and CDR2 YFSETQ. V was cut by 4 bases and J by 2 bases, with 13 bases left in between. The CDR3 runs to 15 residues. The CDR3, as DNA: TGCGCCAGCAGCCCGACGGGGGTAACTGGAAACACCATATATTTT. This sequence encodes CASSPTGVTGNTIYF.

V usage is TRBV19 and J usage is TRBJ1-4, with TRBD1 identical over 11 bases. This CDR3 region has 16 residues. Germline CDR1 and CDR2: LNHDA and SQIVND (reference sequence). The junction had 11 bases not matched to a gene; V was cut back by 6 bases and J by 8 bases. The DNA of the CDR3 is TGTGCCAGTAGGTGGACAGGGGGCTCTCCAGGAGAAAAACTGTTTTTT. Translation gives CASRWTGGSPGEKLFF.

In regard to this clone: Other DNA sequences in this sample translate to the same CDR3. V usage is TRBV6-5 and J usage is TRBJ2-7; 11 bases are shared with TRBD2. Trimming removed 6 bases from V and 1 base from J; junction bases left unmatched: 5. The CDR3 extends over 15 amino acids. Germline V lookup: CDR1 MNHEY, CDR2 SVGAGI. The DNA of the CDR3 is TGTGCCAGCAGCCGCGGGACTAGCGGTTCCTACGAGCAGTACTTC. It specifies CASSRGTSGSYEQYF.

The chain is built from TRBV28 and TRBJ1-1, with D perhaps TRBD1 (6 bases). Germline CDR1 is MDHEN and CDR2 is SYDVKM. The V and J ends lost 3 bases and 7 bases respectively, with 9 bases between them. The CDR3 is 12 amino acids. The CDR3 coding sequence is TGTGCCAGCAGTTTTCTCAGGGGTGAAGCTTTCTTT. Translation gives CASSFLRGEAFF. Together with reference TRBV28 and TRBJ1-1, the CDR3 gives the full variable domain: DVKVTQSSRYLVKRTGEKVFLECVQDMDHENMFWYRQDPGLGLRLIYFSYDVKMKEKGDIPEGYSVSREKKERFSLILESASTNQTSMYLCASSFLRGEAFFGQGTRLTVV.

This clone has just one count. The chain recombines TRBV6-5 with TRBJ2-3, with D unclear. CDR1 is MNHEY and CDR2 is SVGAGI in the germline V gene. Trimming shortened V by 0 bases and J by 0 bases, and 10 bases separated the two germline ends. CDR3 size: 16 residues. The DNA for the CDR3 is TGTGCCAGCAGTTACTCGAGTCCCAGAAGCACAGATACGCAGTATTTT. This sequence encodes CASSYSSPRSTDTQYF.

V and J are TRBV5-1 and TRBJ2-2, with D tentatively TRBD2 (6 bases). The CDR3 consists of 16 residues. Germline V gene data show CDR1 as SGHRS and CDR2 as YFSETQ. V lost 5 bases, J lost 1 base, and 15 bases lay in between. The CDR3 loop is CASRLLAEVNTGELFF. CDR3 in DNA: TGCGCCAGCAGACTGTTAGCGGAGGTGAACACCGGGGAGCTGTTTTTT.

The rearrangement uses TRBV19 and TRBJ1-2; 9 bases agree with TRBD1. Per the germline V gene, CDR1 is LNHDA and CDR2 is SQIVND (reference sequence). The CDR3 sequence is 16 residues long. V trimming: 4 bases; J trimming: 7 bases; junction bases outside the gene matches: 13. This chain's CDR3 is CASSRYRGQGSGGYTF. The CDR3, as DNA: TGTGCCAGTAGTAGATACCGGGGACAGGGAAGTGGTGGCTACACCTTC.

The genes are TRBV6-6 and TRBJ2-7; 7 positions match TRBD2. The CDR3 has 13 amino acids. Trimming at V came to 6 bases and at J to 0 bases, leaving 2 bases not matched to a gene. Germline V gives CDR1 MNHNY, CDR2 SVGAGI (reference sequence). CDR3 nucleotide sequence: TGTGCCAGCAGCCGGGACTACTCCTACGAGCAGTACTTC. Encoded protein: CASSRDYSYEQYF.